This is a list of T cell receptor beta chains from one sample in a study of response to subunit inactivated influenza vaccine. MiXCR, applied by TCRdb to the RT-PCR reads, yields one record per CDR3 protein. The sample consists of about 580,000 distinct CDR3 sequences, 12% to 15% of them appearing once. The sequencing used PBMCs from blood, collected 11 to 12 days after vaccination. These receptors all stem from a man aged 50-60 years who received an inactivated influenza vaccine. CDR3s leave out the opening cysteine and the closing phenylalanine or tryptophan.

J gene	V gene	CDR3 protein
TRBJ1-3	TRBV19	ASSTTLADTIY
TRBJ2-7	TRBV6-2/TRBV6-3	ASSYSSSGSFTYEQY
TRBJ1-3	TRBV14	ASSLVVTSAGNTIY
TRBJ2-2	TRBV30	AWSAGLAGEIGELF
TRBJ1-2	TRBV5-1	ASSLGRGLNYGYT
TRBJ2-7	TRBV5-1	ASSQPAGEQY
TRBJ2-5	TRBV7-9	ASTERSQETQY
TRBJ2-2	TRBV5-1	ASSLTGETGELF
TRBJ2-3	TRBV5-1	ASSLVQGTDTQY
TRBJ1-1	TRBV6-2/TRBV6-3	ASIGFGTVVAF
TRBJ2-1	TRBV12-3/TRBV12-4	ASSLSAPEQF
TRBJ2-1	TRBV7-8	ASSDFGGRGSYNEQF
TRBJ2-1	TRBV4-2	ASSPEILAGATVEQF
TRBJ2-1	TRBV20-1	SATKNEQF
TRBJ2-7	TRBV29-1	SVPCPRDPTLDYEQY
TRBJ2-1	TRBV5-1	ASSPTGGQAEQF
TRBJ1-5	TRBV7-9	ASSRSNQPQH
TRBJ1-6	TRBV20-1	RGMTGNSPLH
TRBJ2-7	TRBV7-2	ASSLVGTSGNEQY
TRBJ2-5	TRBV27	ASSETGGWQTQY
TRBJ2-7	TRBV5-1	ASSPSEGTMRGEQY
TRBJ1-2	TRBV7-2	ASSSYRANYGYT
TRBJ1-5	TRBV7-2	ASSLNAGQPQH
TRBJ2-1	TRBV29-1	SVENWVAWVGGSYNEQF
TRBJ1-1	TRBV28	ASSFSGVGEAF
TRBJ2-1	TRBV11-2	ASRRPGQGAREQF
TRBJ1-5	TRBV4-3	ASSQGTGTGNQPQH
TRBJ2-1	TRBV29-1	SVGSTDNEQF
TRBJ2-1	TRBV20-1	SARIPGYSNEQF
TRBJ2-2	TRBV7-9	ASSKDRGWDTGELF
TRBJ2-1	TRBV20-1	SARDPSTSRVTNEQF
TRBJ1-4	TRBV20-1	SARPDVEGGLF
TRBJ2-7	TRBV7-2	ASSIGGGGYWQY
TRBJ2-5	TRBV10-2	ASSDWTASEESQY
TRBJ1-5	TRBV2	ASRGTGGNQPQH
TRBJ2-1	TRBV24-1	ATRTTSGGDNEQF
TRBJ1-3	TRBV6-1	ASRGQGAGNTIY
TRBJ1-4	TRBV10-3	AISESGQSTNEKLF
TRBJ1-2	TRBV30	AWSSTTANYGYT
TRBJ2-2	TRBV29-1	SVEMGLAGGLGYTGELF
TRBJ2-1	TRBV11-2	ASSIEGLAGVSEF
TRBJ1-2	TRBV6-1	ASRGTAQREGYT
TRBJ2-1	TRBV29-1	SVAGTGTYEQF
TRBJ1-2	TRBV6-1	ASRHRGMGLYGYT
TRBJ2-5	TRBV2	ASIEGGVSETQY
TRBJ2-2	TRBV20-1	SAIAGTNTGELF